Shown below are 32 T cell receptor beta chains from a single sample sequenced in a study of shared clonotypes between healthy human individuals. This table comes from immunoSEQ multiplex PCR, and its TCRdb copy is limited to in-frame clones, with some not included. This repertoire shows roughly 1,000,000 clones, about 84% found once; its top ten account for 0.55% to 0.7%. Sequences were obtained from memory CD4+ T cells from PBMCs. Subset of the sample: CD45RA-negative fraction. These receptors were obtained from a man between 18 and 29 years old in good health. Some clones in this sample may be carry-over from other donors' samples.

This clone was found a few times. The rearrangement joins TRBV5-4 to TRBJ1-1, with 8 bases that match TRBD1. J lost 5 bases, V lost 6 bases, and 9 bases had no gene match. This CDR3 is 14 amino acids long. Germline V gene data show CDR1 as SGHNT and CDR2 as YYREEE (reference sequence). The chain's CDR3 is CASTRGQEWTEAFF. Here the CDR3 DNA reads TGTGCCAGCACCCGGGGACAGGAGTGGACTGAAGCTTTCTTT.

This chain uses TRBV28 with TRBJ2-5, with 15 bases matching TRBD2. The CDR3 contains 17 residues. Germline V gene data show CDR1 as MDHEN and CDR2 as SYDVKM. Trimming cost V 3 bases and J 5 bases; bases outside gene matches: 7. The CDR3 spells CASSFIGLAGGGETQYF. The DNA of the CDR3 is TGTGCCAGCAGTTTTATCGGACTAGCGGGAGGGGGGGAGACCCAGTACTTC.

For this clone: This may arise from a read error, as a much more abundant clone is one base away. V gene TRBV7-9 combines with J gene TRBJ2-5, with a tentative D call TRBD1 (6 bases). The CDR3 is 14 amino acids. Per germline, CDR1 SEHNR and CDR2 FQNEAQ (reference sequence). V was clipped by 3 bases and J by 0 bases, with 8 bases between them. The CDR3 sequence: CASSFTGYQETQYF. The CDR3 DNA follows: TGTGCCAGCAGCTTTACAGGGTACCAAGAGACCCAGTACTTC.

V and J are TRBV7-3 and TRBJ2-3, with a possible D match to TRBD2 (6 bases). Trimming cost V 4 bases and J 4 bases, with 18 bases left between them. Germline loops: CDR1 SGHTA, CDR2 FQGTGA. CDR3 length equals 16 residues. The DNA for the CDR3 is TGTGCCAGCAGCTCCTCTATGGGCGGGAAGGCAGATACGCAGTATTTT. Amino acids: CASSSSMGGKADTQYF. The variable domain in full, completed from reference TRBV7-3 and TRBJ2-3, reads GAGVSQTPSNKVTEKGKYVELRCDPISGHTALYWYRQSLGQGPEFLIYFQGTGAADDSGLPNDRFFAVRPEGSVSTLKIQRTERGDSAVYLCASSSSMGGKADTQYFGPGTRLTVL.

The CDR3 sequence is CASGDRLLYGYTF. DNA of the CDR3: TGTGCCAGCGGGGACAGGCTTCTCTATGGCTACACCTTC. This chain uses TRBV28 with TRBJ1-2, with 8 bases lining up with TRBD1. Per the germline V gene, CDR1 is MDHEN and CDR2 is SYDVKM. CDR3 length equals 13 residues. The V gene end was trimmed by 8 bases and the J gene end by 4 bases; junction bases not matched to a gene: 6.

The CDR3 nucleotides read TGTGCCAGCAGCTTAGCATGGAGTCCGAACACTGAAGCTTTCTTT. Translation: CASSLAWSPNTEAFF. V and J are TRBV7-2 and TRBJ1-1; no definite D call. The germline V gene encodes CDR1 SGHTA and CDR2 FQGNSA. This CDR3 comprises 15 residues. Trimming shortened V by 0 bases and J by 1 base, and 9 bases separated the two germline ends.

This clone was observed a handful of times. The rearrangement joins TRBV27 to TRBJ1-5; no definite D call. CDR1 is MNHEY, CDR2 SMNVEV, per germline (reference sequence). With 7 bases removed from V and 1 base from J, the gap between germline ends came to 14 bases. This CDR3 is 15 amino acids long. As DNA, the CDR3 is TGTGCCAGCAAACCCATAAGGGCGAGCAATCAGCCCCAGCATTTT. Its translation: CASKPIRASNQPQHF.

Note on this clone: It may be a read error: a sequence one base away is much more abundant. At the DNA level, this CDR3 is encoded by other sequences in the same sample as well. The gene calls are TRBV6-5 and TRBJ2-7, with D maybe TRBD2 (6 bases). This CDR3 contains 14 residues. V dropped 5 bases and J dropped 4 bases, with 15 bases sitting between them. The germline CDR1 and CDR2 sequences are MNHEY and SVGAGI. CDR3 in DNA: TGTGCCAGCAGTCCGCGGATCGGGACTTACGAGCAGTACTTC. Translating it yields CASSPRIGTYEQYF.

This clone was found once. The chain uses TRBV4-2 and TRBJ1-5, with TRBD1 as a possible D gene (5 bases). V lost 4 bases to trimming and J lost 0 bases, with 13 bases between them. From germline, CDR1 is LGHNA and CDR2 YNFKEQ. The CDR3 extends over 16 amino acids. The CDR3 loop reads CASSPTSGNSNQPQHF. CDR3 in DNA: TGTGCCAGCAGCCCCACTTCAGGGAATAGCAATCAGCCCCAGCATTTT.

Notes on this clone: The same CDR3 arises from other DNA sequences in this sample as well. This chain joins TRBV11-3 and TRBJ2-7, with TRBD1 identical over 7 bases. The V and J ends lost 6 bases and 4 bases, in that order; junction bases with no gene match: 3. The CDR3 length is 12 residues. From germline, CDR1 is SGHNT and CDR2 YENEEA. CDR3 bases: TGTGCCAGCAGTCAGACAGGGTACGAGCAGTACTTC. It yields the protein CASSQTGYEQYF.

This clone came up a few times. The chain joins TRBV5-1 to TRBJ2-7; weak D call: TRBD2 (5 bases). Looked up from germline, CDR1 is SGHRS and CDR2 is YFSETQ. Trimming removed 4 bases from V and 6 bases from J, with 8 bases in between. The CDR3 covers 11 residues. DNA for the CDR3: TGCGCCAGCAGCGCCGGGGTCGAGCAGTACTTC. Amino acids: CASSAGVEQYF.

This chain uses TRBV10-1 with TRBJ2-7, with D possibly being TRBD1 or TRBD2 (6 bases each). The CDR3 loop spans 16 amino acids. From germline, CDR1 is WNHNN and CDR2 SYGVQD (reference sequence). Deletions cut 10 bases from V and 3 bases from J, with 25 bases between. The CDR3 nucleotides are TGCGCCACCAGAAAGATACAGGGTTTAGCGGTCTACGAGCAGTACTTC. Protein: CATRKIQGLAVYEQYF.

This clone occurred a few times. The CDR3 nucleotides are TGCGCCGGGGTCCGGGAGCTGGACTTCCACGAGCAGTACTTC. This sequence encodes CAGVRELDFHEQYF. The chain recombines TRBV5-1 with TRBJ2-7; the D gene is possibly TRBD2 (6 bases). The CDR3 has 14 residues. Germline V gene data show CDR1 as SGHRS and CDR2 as YFSETQ. V lost 10 bases and J lost 5, with 22 bases in between.

About this clone itself: In the same sample, other DNA sequences code for this CDR3. The gene calls are TRBV4-3 and TRBJ2-5, with D possibly called TRBD1 or TRBD2 (5 bases each). V lost 1 base to trimming and J lost 5 bases, with 11 bases between them. Germline values: CDR1 LGHNA, CDR2 YSLEER. This CDR3 region has 14 residues. The CDR3 is CASSQAGSRETQYF. The CDR3 nucleotides read TGCGCCAGCAGCCAAGCAGGGAGTCGGGAGACCCAGTACTTC.

DNA of the CDR3: TGTGCCAGCAGCCGACAGGGGCTTTCGAATGAGCAGTTCTTC. As protein: CASSRQGLSNEQFF. V is TRBV27 and J is TRBJ2-1; 8 positions match TRBD1. The CDR3 totals 14 residues. Trimming at V came to 6 bases and at J to 7 bases, leaving 8 bases not matched to a gene. Germline-derived CDR1 and CDR2 are MNHEY and SMNVEV (reference sequence).

This clone showed up just a few times. The gene calls are TRBV2 and TRBJ2-7; TRBD2 matches at 10 bases. This CDR3 contains 14 residues. After removal of 6 bases from V and 3 bases from J, the junction contained 5 bases not matched to a gene. Per germline, CDR1 SNHLY and CDR2 FYNNEI. The CDR3 protein is CASRRLAGDYEQYF. DNA for the CDR3: TGTGCCAGCAGGAGGCTAGCGGGAGACTACGAGCAGTACTTC.

V is TRBV4-1 and J is TRBJ1-5; possible D gene TRBD1, 6 bases. CDR3 size: 15 residues. CDR1 and CDR2 from the germline V gene are MGHRA and YSYEKL. The germline V and J ends were trimmed by 3 bases and 1 base, with 10 bases remaining between them. CDR3 in DNA: TGCGCCAGCAGCCACGTTGGACAGAGCAATCAGCCCCAGCATTTT. Translation gives CASSHVGQSNQPQHF.

On this clone: This may stem from a read error, because a much larger clone lies one nucleotide away. The CDR3 end shows no conserved phenylalanine or tryptophan, and so a read error is likely. The chain is built from TRBV30 and TRBJ1-4, with TRBD1 matching 10 bases. The germline V gene encodes CDR1 GTSNPN and CDR2 SVGIG (reference sequence). The CDR3 totals 14 residues. V was clipped by 0 bases and J by 6 bases; unmatched bases: 1. The CDR3 loop is CAWSVGTGDEKLFS. CDR3 nucleotides: TGTGCCTGGAGTGTAGGGACAGGGGATGAAAAACTGTTTTCT.

V is TRBV27 and J is TRBJ2-1; 7 nucleotides line up with TRBD1. This CDR3 is 16 amino acids long. Germline CDR1 and CDR2: MNHEY and SMNVEV (reference sequence). After removal of 5 bases from V and 0 bases from J, the junction contained 7 bases not matched to a gene. The CDR3 region is CASSPRTGYSYNEQFF. The CDR3 DNA follows: TGTGCCAGCAGTCCGAGGACAGGCTACTCCTACAATGAGCAGTTCTTC.

V and J are TRBV6-5 and TRBJ1-3; D not resolved. There are 15 residues in the CDR3. Germline V CDR1 and CDR2: MNHEY, SVGAGI. V was cut by 6 bases and J by 0 bases, with 12 bases left in between. The CDR3 bases are TGTGCCAGCAGCTCGGCGCTTAACTCTGGAAACACCATATATTTT. Translation gives CASSSALNSGNTIYF.

The chain joins TRBV13 to TRBJ2-7; unclear D gene. The CDR3 loop spans 13 amino acids. V gave up 5 bases and J gave up 5 bases, with 13 bases separating them. Germline lookup yields CDR1 PRHDT and CDR2 FYEKMQ (reference sequence). Written as DNA, the CDR3 is TGTGCCAGCAGCACCCCCAAAAGGAACGAGCAGTACTTC. Its translation is CASSTPKRNEQYF.

The chain employs TRBV30 and TRBJ2-5, with D maybe TRBD2 (6 bases). V lost 4 bases, J lost 5 bases, and 11 bases lay in between. Looked up from germline, CDR1 is GTSNPN and CDR2 is SVGIG (reference sequence). The CDR3 runs to 12 residues. The CDR3 nucleotides read TGTGCCTGGAACACAGGAGGGGAGACCCAGTACTTC. Amino acids: CAWNTGGETQYF.

Concerning this clone: Other nucleotide sequences from this sample produce the same CDR3. The chain employs TRBV5-1 and TRBJ2-7; TRBD1 agrees at 7 bases. J lost 3 bases, V lost 4 bases, and 4 bases had no gene match. The CDR3 is made up of 13 amino acids. The germline CDR1 and CDR2 sequences are SGHRS and YFSETQ. The CDR3 nucleotides are TGCGCCAGCAGCACGGGGACAGTCTACGAGCAGTACTTC. It specifies CASSTGTVYEQYF.

The V gene is TRBV7-9, the J gene TRBJ1-4; the D is unclear. V lost 4 bases, J lost 12 bases, and 15 bases lay in between. The germline V gene has CDR1 SEHNR and CDR2 FQNEAQ (reference sequence). This CDR3 is 13 amino acids long. CDR3 amino acids: CASSYVRTGELFF. DNA of the CDR3: TGTGCCAGCAGCTACGTCAGGACGGGAGAACTGTTTTTT.

The J gene is TRBJ2-2, the V gene TRBV30; 9 bases line up with TRBD2. The CDR3 spans 18 residues. Per the germline V gene, CDR1 is GTSNPN and CDR2 is SVGIG (reference sequence). Losses at the gene ends were 1 base for V and 2 bases for J; bases not matched to a gene: 11. CDR3 sequence reads: CAWSGATRLAENTGELFF. CDR3 nucleotides: TGTGCCTGGAGTGGGGCCACCAGACTAGCGGAAAACACCGGGGAGCTGTTTTTT.

The rearrangement links TRBV5-1 to TRBJ2-7; TRBD1 might be the D (6 bases). The V end was cut by 3 bases, the J end by 4 bases, with 14 bases between. Germline lookup yields CDR1 SGHRS and CDR2 YFSETQ. The CDR3 extends over 14 amino acids. The chain's CDR3 is CASSWGQGGYEQYF. As DNA, the CDR3 is TGCGCCAGCAGCTGGGGACAAGGCGGGTACGAGCAGTACTTC.

The chain uses TRBV30 and TRBJ1-5; D gene ambiguous. V shed 3 bases and J shed 4 bases, with 10 bases lying between them. The CDR3 consists of 13 residues. CDR1 and CDR2 from the germline V gene are GTSNPN and SVGIG (reference sequence). CDR3 loop: CAWSEQPNQPQHF. CDR3 in DNA: TGTGCCTGGAGCGAACAGCCAAATCAGCCCCAGCATTTT.

J is TRBJ1-3 and V is TRBV6-1; D is uncertain. Germline CDR1 reads MNHNS; CDR2 reads SASEGT. V lost 2 bases to trimming and J lost 6 bases, with 11 bases between them. The CDR3 has 14 amino acids. This chain's CDR3 is CASSERWQINTIYF. CDR3 coding DNA: TGTGCCAGCAGTGAAAGGTGGCAGATAAACACCATATATTTT.

This chain joins TRBV5-6 and TRBJ2-5; D call uncertain. CDR1 and CDR2 (germline): SGHDT, YYEEEE. With 7 bases removed from V and 5 bases from J, the gap between germline ends came to 12 bases. The CDR3 is 12 residues long. CDR3 sequence reads: CASGLGRETQYF. The DNA for the CDR3 is TGTGCCAGCGGCCTCGGCAGGGAGACCCAGTACTTC.

The V and J genes are TRBV28 and TRBJ2-3; the match to TRBD1 covers 7 bases. Germline V CDR1 and CDR2: MDHEN, SYDVKM. V was clipped by 11 bases and J by 0 bases; unmatched bases: 11. The CDR3 covers 15 residues. The CDR3 nucleotides read TGTGCCGGGAGTAGGGGGCCCACTAGCACAGATACGCAGTATTTT. It translates to CAGSRGPTSTDTQYF.

V gene TRBV18 combines with J gene TRBJ1-4; D gene ambiguous. Germline V gene sequence: CDR1 KGHSH, CDR2 LQKENI. This CDR3 is built from 12 residues. V lost 4 bases, J lost 8 bases, and 8 bases lay in between. The CDR3 spells CASSRDEEKLFF. As DNA, the CDR3 is TGTGCCAGCTCACGGGATGAGGAAAAACTGTTTTTT.

The rearrangement links TRBV6-1 to TRBJ2-7; D possibly matches TRBD1 or TRBD2 (7 bases each). V was shortened by 5 bases and J by 6 bases, with 14 bases between the two germline ends. Germline CDR1 is MNHNS and CDR2 is SASEGT. The CDR3 is 13 amino acids. In nucleotides, the CDR3 is TGTGCCAGCAGTCTCCAGGGGGGGAGCGAGCAGTACTTC. Amino acid sequence: CASSLQGGSEQYF.